This entry describes one TCR beta chain. Antigen specificity is unknown. The sample originates from a study of cytomegalovirus exposure and HLA in healthy donors. The study ran its PCR with 60 Vbeta and 13 Jbeta primers. Method: immunoSEQ multiplex PCR; TCRdb's copy keeps in-frame clones and lacks some. The sample records about 65,000 clones, roughly 78% being singletons. V shed 3 bases and J 9 bases; nucleotides not matched to a gene: 6. Per the germline V gene, CDR1 is MGHDK and CDR2 is SYGVNS. There are 14 residues in the CDR3. Broader study findings: A later analysis reportedly identified an Asian-associated ancestry cluster as carrying fewer N-insertions than the roughly 670-donor mean.

V is TRBV25-1 and J is TRBJ1-5; 9 bases match TRBD1. The sample was PBMCs. The clonotype comes from a woman in her 30s in good health and CMV-seronegative. The CDR3 bases are TGTGCCAGCAGTGAGGGACAGGGTATGGTGCCCCAGCATTTT. Translation: CASSEGQGMVPQHF.